This T cell receptor (beta chain) was profiled in a study of blood T cell repertoires in COVID-19. On the study more broadly: Material from acute and convalescent COVID-19 was sourced from the United States, Italy and Spain.

Residents of about two dozen US areas, aged roughly 18 to 89 years, made up the participants. This clone was observed many times. This CDR3 is 17 amino acids long. With 4 bases clipped from V and 10 bases from J, the junction kept 19 bases outside the gene matches. Germline values: CDR1 SGHVS, CDR2 FQNEAQ. Some clones are missing from TCRdb's copy, which holds only in-frame ones; the method was immunoSEQ multiplex PCR. There are 200,000 or so clones in the sample; about 80% occur only once, and 7.5% lies in the top ten. Sequencing was performed on PBMCs or T cells enriched from blood (not recorded which). The receptor was derived from a man aged 40-49 years who had recovered from COVID-19. V and J are TRBV7-8 and TRBJ2-3; 8 nucleotides align to TRBD2. In DNA form, the CDR3 reads TGTGCCAGCAGCTCCCCCCTGGCGGGGGGACTACCTAGAGCGCAGTATTTT. Protein product: CASSSPLAGGLPRAQYF.